This T cell receptor (beta chain) came from a study of blood T cell repertoires in COVID-19 (dated by TCRdb to the early 2020s). General notes on the study: The collaborator samples originated in the United States, Italy and Spain and spanned the acute and convalescent phases of COVID-19. A freely available public database, intended as a resource for researchers studying the immune response to SARS-CoV-2, is where the repertoires were released. Deeply sampled blood TCRbeta repertoires from subjects exposed to, actively infected with, or recovered from COVID-19 were included in the dataset. The samples were drawn from two sources: the first 160 participants of the ongoing ImmuneRACE study, and 1,254 subjects contributed by 6 global collaborators. A de-identified subject ID, COVID-19 status, age in years and sex were almost always included in the sample metadata. The material from the prospective study consisted of cDNA or gDNA derived from T cells, B-cell-depleted T cells, or PBMCs. Where available, HLA class I and class II types were obtained from metadata supplied by the sample provider rather than from assay-based typing.

Each collaborating institution followed its own protocols to collect whole blood in K2EDTA tubes. For TCRbeta analysis, collaborators shipped samples in one of three forms: frozen whole blood, isolated PBMCs, or DNA extracted from either of those sample types. What the authors observed across the whole study: The amount of clinical and demographic metadata varied by source and participant and was provided uncurated.

TCRbeta CDR3 regions were amplified from genomic DNA using the immunoSEQ Assay, a bias-controlled multiplex PCR. The authors processed their data as follows. The number of nucleated cells in each sample was estimated by amplification of reference gene primers within the assay. To quantify the absolute abundance of each unique TCRbeta CDR3 rearrangement, sequence reads were collapsed and filtered. For each sample, productive Simpson clonality was calculated as the square root of Simpson's diversity index across productive rearrangements. TCRdb retrieved this table from immuneACCESS and kept in-frame rearrangements only. Not all clones are present; in checked studies, unresolved V genes account for under half, and no reason is known for the remainder. V and J calls and clone size are as listed in that table; D and trimming were resolved from the DNA. In this sample the table shows 95,000 to 110,000 clones, about 80% of which occur a single time. The ten largest clonotypes hold 4.3% of the sample.

Concerning this clone itself: Its antigen is unknown. No clone much larger than this one lies a single base away; base qualities are absent.

The source material was peripheral blood. The receptor's source is a man between 65 and 85 years old with acute or convalescent COVID-19.

Here the CDR3 is given as CASSRQEHYEQYF. The nucleotides are TGTGCCAGCAGTCGACAGGAGCACTACGAGCAGTACTTC. In this chain, TRBV6-5 is recombined with TRBJ2-7; the D gene is perhaps TRBD1, from 6 matching bases. The CDR3 holds 13 amino acids from the cysteine to the phenylalanine. The read is trimmed to its CDR3 DNA, 39 bases read in frame from base 1. The germline V gene supplies CDR1 MNHEY and CDR2 SVGAGI. Trimming costs V 5 bases and J 3 bases, and their ends lie 11 bases apart.